This T cell receptor (beta chain) was captured by sequencing in a study of T cell changes during pregnancy in multiple sclerosis. V dropped 4 bases and J dropped 2; count of bases not matched to a gene: 7. Germline V lookup: CDR1 SGHNT, CDR2 YENEEA. CDR3 length equals 16 residues. Here immunoSEQ multiplex PCR was the method, and the copy in TCRdb shows in-frame clones only, minus some. The data contain 75,000 to 95,000 clones, approximately 95% of them singletons. This sample comprised CD4+ T cells from peripheral blood mononuclear cells, obtained after pregnancy. This clonotype was sampled from a female donor with multiple sclerosis, enrolled in a pregnancy study. The chain recombines TRBV11-3 with TRBJ2-3, with 9 nucleotides matching TRBD1. This CDR3 reads CASSSHRTGVTDTQYF. In DNA, the CDR3 is TGTGCCAGCAGCTCCCATCGGACAGGGGTCACAGATACGCAGTATTTT.